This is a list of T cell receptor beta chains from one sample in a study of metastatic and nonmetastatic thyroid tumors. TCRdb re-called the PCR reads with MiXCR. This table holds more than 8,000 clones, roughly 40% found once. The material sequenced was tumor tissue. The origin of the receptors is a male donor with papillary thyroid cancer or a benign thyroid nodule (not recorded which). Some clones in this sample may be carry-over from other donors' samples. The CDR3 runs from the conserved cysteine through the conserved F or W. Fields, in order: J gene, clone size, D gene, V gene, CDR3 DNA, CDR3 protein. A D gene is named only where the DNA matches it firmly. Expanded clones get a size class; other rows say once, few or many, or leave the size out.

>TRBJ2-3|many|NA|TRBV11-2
TGTGCCAGCAGCTACGCCACAGATACGCAGTGTTTT
CASSYATDTQCF
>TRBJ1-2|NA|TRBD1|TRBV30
TGTGCCGGGAAAAGGGACAGCTATGGCTACACCTTC
CAGKRDSYGYTF
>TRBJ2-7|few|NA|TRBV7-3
TGTGCCAGCAGCTTTGGAGGGTCGGAGCAGTACTTC
CASSFGGSEQYF
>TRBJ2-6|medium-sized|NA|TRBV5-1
TGCGCCAGCCGAACGAGGGGGGGTGCATCTGGGGCCAACGTCCTGACTTTC
CASRTRGGASGANVLTF
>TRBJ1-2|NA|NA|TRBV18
TGTGCCAGCTCACTCCGACAGGATCCCTATGGCTACACCTTC
CASSLRQDPYGYTF
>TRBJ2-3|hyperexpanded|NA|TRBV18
TGTGCCAGCTCACCGACACCGGCAGATACGCAGTATTTT
CASSPTPADTQYF
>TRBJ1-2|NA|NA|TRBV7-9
TGTGCCAGCAGCCTAAATCAGGGGAAAGAAGGCTACACCTTC
CASSLNQGKEGYTF
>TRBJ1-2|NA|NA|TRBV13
TGTGCCAGCAGCCGCTTGAATATACAGGACAACTATGGCTACACCTTC
CASSRLNIQDNYGYTF
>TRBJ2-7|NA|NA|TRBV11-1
TGTGCCAGCAGCTTAGAGGCGGTCTCCTACGAGCAGTACTTC
CASSLEAVSYEQYF
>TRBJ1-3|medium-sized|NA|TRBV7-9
TGTGCCAGCGGCGGTGGAAACACCATATATTTT
CASGGGNTIYF
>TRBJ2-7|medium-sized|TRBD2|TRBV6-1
TGTGCCAGCAAGCGGGGGACTACCTACGAGCAGTACTTC
CASKRGTTYEQYF
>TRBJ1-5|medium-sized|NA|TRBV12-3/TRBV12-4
TGTGCCAGCAGTTACAGGGGCAATCAGCCCCAGCATTTT
CASSYRGNQPQHF
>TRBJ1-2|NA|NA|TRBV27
TGTGCCAGCAGTCTGCACGGGTTTGGCTACACCTTC
CASSLHGFGYTF
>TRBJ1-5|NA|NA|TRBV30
TGTGCCGGGGGAACCGACAGTCACAATCAGCCCCAGCATTTT
CAGGTDSHNQPQHF
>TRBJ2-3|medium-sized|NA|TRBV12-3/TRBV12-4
TGTGCCAGCAGTTTTCAGGTTGCAGATACGCAGTATTTT
CASSFQVADTQYF
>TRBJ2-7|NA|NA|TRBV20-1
TGCAGTGCTAGAGATATGGGATTACACGAGCAGTACTTC
CSARDMGLHEQYF
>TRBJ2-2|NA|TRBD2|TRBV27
TGTGCCAGCAGTTACTCGATTGGACTAGCGGTTAACACCGGGGAGCTGTTTTTT
CASSYSIGLAVNTGELFF
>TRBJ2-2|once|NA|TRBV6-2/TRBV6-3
TGTGCCAGCAGTTACCCCCGGGCAGGGGGGTACACCGGGGAGCTGTTTTTT
CASSYPRAGGYTGELFF
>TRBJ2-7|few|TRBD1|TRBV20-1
TGCAGTGCGGACGCTCAGGGGGCCATGTCCTACGAGCAGTACTTC
CSADAQGAMSYEQYF
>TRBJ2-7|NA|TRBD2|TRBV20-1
TGCAGTGCCCATGGACTAGCGGGAGAACGTGAGCAGTACTTC
CSAHGLAGEREQYF
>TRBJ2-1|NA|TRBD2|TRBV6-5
TGTGCCAGCAGTTTGAATAGCGGGATTGAGCCGTTCTTC
CASSLNSGIEPFF
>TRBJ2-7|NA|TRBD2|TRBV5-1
TGCGCCAGCAGCTTGGGATCTAGCGGCACCTACGAGCAGTACTTC
CASSLGSSGTYEQYF
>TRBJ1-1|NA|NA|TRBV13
TGTGCCAGCAGCCCAGAATTGGATACTGAAGCTTTCTTT
CASSPELDTEAFF
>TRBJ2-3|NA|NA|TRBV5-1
TGCGCCAGCAGCTTGGGGGGCCGCACAGATACGCAGTATTTT
CASSLGGRTDTQYF
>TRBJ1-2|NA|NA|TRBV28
TGTGCCAGCAGTTGGACCTTGGGGGGTAGTTATGGCTACACCTTC
CASSWTLGGSYGYTF
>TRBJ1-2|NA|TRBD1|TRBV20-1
TGCAGTTCCGGCGGTAGGGGGCGTGGAGGCTACACCTTC
CSSGGRGRGGYTF
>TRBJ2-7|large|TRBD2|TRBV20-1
TGCAGTTCCACATCACGATCAACTAGCGGGAGGGCCACGGCCTACGAGCAGTACTTC
CSSTSRSTSGRATAYEQYF
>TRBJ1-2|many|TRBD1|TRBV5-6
TGTGCCAGCAGCTTGGCCGGGACAGGGGACTATAGCTACACCTTC
CASSLAGTGDYSYTF